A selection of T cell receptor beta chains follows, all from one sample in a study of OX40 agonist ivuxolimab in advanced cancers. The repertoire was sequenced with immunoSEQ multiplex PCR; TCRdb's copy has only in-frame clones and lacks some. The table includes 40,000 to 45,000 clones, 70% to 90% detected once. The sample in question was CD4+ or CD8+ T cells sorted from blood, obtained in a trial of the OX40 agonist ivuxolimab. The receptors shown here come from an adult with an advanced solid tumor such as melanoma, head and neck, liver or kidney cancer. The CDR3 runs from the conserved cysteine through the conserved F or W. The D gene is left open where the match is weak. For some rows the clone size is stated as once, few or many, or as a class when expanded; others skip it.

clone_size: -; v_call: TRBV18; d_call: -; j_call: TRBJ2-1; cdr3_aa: CASSPNGLQNEQFF; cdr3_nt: TGTGCCAGCTCACCAAACGGACTTCAAAATGAGCAGTTCTTC
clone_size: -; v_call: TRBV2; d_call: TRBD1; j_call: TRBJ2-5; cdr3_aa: CASRDRGQETQYF; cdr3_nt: TGTGCCAGCAGGGACAGGGGACAAGAGACCCAGTACTTC
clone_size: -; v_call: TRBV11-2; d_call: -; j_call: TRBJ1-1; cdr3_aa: CASSLFIWTEEGGAEAFF; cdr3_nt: TGTGCCAGCAGCTTATTCATCTGGACAGAGGAGGGGGGCGCTGAAGCTTTCTTT
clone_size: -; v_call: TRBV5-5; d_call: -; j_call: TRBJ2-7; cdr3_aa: CASSLALVSAGYEQYF; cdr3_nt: TGTGCCAGCAGCTTGGCCTTAGTGTCGGCCGGCTACGAGCAGTACTTC
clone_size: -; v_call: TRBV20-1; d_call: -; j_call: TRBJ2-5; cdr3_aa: CSVRGAPQYF; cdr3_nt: TGCAGTGTGAGGGGGGCCCCCCAGTACTTC
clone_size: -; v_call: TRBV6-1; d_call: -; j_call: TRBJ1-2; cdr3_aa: CASSESGTGGYTF; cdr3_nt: TGTGCCAGCAGTGAAAGCGGGACTGGGGGCTACACCTTC
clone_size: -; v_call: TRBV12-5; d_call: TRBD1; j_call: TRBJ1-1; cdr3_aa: CASGVGQGRTEAFF; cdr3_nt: TGTGCTAGTGGAGTAGGACAGGGAAGGACTGAAGCTTTCTTT
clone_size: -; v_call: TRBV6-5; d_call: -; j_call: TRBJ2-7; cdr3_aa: CASSLRSGIRVYEQYF; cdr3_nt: TGTGCCAGCAGTTTACGGTCGGGAATTCGGGTCTACGAGCAGTACTTC
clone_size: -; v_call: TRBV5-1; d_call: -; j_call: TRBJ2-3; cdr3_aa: CASSRMNADTQYF; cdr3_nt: TGCGCCAGCAGCCGGATGAACGCAGATACGCAGTATTTT
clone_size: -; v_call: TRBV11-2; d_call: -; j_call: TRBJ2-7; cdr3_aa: CASSFWGSLEQYF; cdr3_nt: TGTGCCAGCAGCTTTTGGGGTAGTCTCGAGCAGTACTTC
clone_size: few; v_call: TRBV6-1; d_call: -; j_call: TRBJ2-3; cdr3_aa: CAILKEGTDTQYF; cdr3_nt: TGTGCCATACTGAAGGAAGGTACAGATACGCAGTATTTT
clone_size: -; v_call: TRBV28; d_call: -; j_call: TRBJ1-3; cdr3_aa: CASRGSGNTIYF; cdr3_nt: TGTGCCAGCAGGGGCTCTGGAAACACCATATATTTT
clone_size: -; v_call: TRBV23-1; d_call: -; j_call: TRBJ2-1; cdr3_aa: CASSHTVGGEQFF; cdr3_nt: TGCGCCAGCAGTCACACTGTAGGGGGAGAGCAGTTCTTC
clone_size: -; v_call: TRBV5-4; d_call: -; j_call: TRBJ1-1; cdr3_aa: CASCRQGALNTEAFF; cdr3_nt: TGTGCCAGCTGTCGGCAGGGAGCCCTGAACACTGAAGCTTTCTTT
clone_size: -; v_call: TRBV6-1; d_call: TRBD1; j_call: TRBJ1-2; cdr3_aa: CASSPAGTGRDGYTF; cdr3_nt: TGTGCCAGCAGTCCTGCCGGGACAGGGCGAGATGGCTACACCTTC
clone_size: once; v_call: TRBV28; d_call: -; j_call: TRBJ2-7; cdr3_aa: CASSLSWGVLPPEQYF; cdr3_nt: TGTGCCAGCAGTTTGAGTTGGGGCGTATTGCCCCCCGAGCAGTACTTC
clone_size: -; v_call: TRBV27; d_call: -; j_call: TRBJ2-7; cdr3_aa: CASTPGHSWEEQYF; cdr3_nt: TGTGCCAGCACTCCGGGACACTCCTGGGAGGAGCAGTACTTC
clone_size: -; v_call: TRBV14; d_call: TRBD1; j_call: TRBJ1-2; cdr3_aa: CASSQSTDRGKPNYGYTF; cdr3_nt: TGTGCCAGCAGCCAAAGCACGGACAGGGGAAAACCGAACTATGGCTACACCTTC
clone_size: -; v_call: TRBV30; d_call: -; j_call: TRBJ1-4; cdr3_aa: CAWSPPSEKLFF; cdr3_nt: TGTGCCTGGAGTCCCCCCAGTGAAAAACTGTTTTTT
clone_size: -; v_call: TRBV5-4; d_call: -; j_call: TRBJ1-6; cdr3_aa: CASSLGSGYNSPLHF; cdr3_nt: TGTGCCAGCAGCTTGGGTTCGGGCTATAATTCACCCCTCCACTTT
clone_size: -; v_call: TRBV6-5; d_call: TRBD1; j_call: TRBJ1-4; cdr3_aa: CASSYGTGVGDEKLFF; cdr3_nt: TGTGCCAGCAGTTACGGTACAGGGGTAGGTGATGAAAAACTGTTTTTT
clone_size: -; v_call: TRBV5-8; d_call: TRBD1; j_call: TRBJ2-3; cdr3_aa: CASSFRQGLGTDTQYF; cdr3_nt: TGTGCCAGCAGCTTTAGACAGGGGCTCGGCACAGATACGCAGTATTTT
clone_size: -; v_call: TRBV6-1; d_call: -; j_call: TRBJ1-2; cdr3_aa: CASSEGWGGDGYTF; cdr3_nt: TGTGCCAGCAGTGAAGGGTGGGGAGGCGATGGCTACACCTTC
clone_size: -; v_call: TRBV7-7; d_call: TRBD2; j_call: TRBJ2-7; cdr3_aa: CASSLGRVEQYF; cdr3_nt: TGTGCTAGCAGCCTAGGGAGGGTCGAGCAGTACTTC
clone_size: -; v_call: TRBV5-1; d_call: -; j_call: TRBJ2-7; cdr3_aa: CASSLSSVRERLSYEQYF; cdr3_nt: TGCGCCAGCAGCTTGTCATCAGTAAGGGAGAGACTCTCCTACGAGCAGTACTTC
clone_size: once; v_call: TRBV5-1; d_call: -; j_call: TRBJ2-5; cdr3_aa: CASRWGTLRGETQYF; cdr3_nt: TGCGCCAGCAGATGGGGGACCCTCCGGGGAGAGACCCAGTACTTC
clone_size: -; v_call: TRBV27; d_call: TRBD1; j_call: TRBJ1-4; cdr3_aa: CASSSSGTGGKLFF; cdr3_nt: TGTGCCAGCAGTTCCTCCGGGACAGGGGGAAAACTGTTTTTT